Shown below are 24 T cell receptor beta chains from a single sample sequenced in a study of blood T cells in healthy people across ages. Through a sample-barcoded 5' primer and a J-beta primer mix, a second PCR was run for roughly 6 to 11 cycles. From the 5' RACE reads, TCRdb called clonotypes with MiXCR, one entry per CDR3 protein. The table lists fewer than 800,000 distinct CDR3 sequences, 32% of them singletons. Specimen: blood. The receptors here all came from a woman older than 75 in good health.

This clonotype turned up a few times. The chain links TRBV6-6 to TRBJ2-7; possibly TRBD1 or TRBD2 for D (5 bases each). Germline V gene sequence: CDR1 MNHNY, CDR2 SVGAGI (reference sequence). Between the trimmed V and J ends, which lost 8 bases and 5 bases, there was a span of 25 bases. The CDR3 is 16 residues long. The CDR3 bases are TGTGCCAGCGATCACTCAGGTGGGGGTGTGGACGACGAGCAGTACTTC. It specifies CASDHSGGGVDDEQYF.

This clonotype was counted ten times or more. The rearrangement links TRBV20-1 to TRBJ2-3; D possibly corresponds to TRBD2 (6 bases). From germline, CDR1 is DFQATT and CDR2 SNEGSKA (reference sequence). The CDR3 contains 13 residues. Deletions cut 3 bases from V and 7 bases from J, with 14 bases between. CDR3 nucleotides: TGCAGTGCTAGGTTGGGGGGTCAATATACGCAGTATTTT. It translates to CSARLGGQYTQYF.

With regard to this clonotype: Just one base apart from a much larger clone, this may be a read error. V and J are TRBV13 and TRBJ2-1; TRBD2 agrees at 9 bases. The CDR3 is made up of 18 amino acids. Germline CDR1 reads PRHDT; CDR2 reads FYEKMQ (reference sequence). The DNA for the CDR3 is TGTGCCGGCAGCTTTGGGGCGTTGGCGGGGGGGCCGAACAATGAGCAGTTCTTC. Its protein product is CAGSFGALAGGPNNEQFF.

The chain carries TRBV5-6 and TRBJ1-6; D gene unclear. The CDR3 totals 15 residues. Trimming shortened V by 1 base and J by 10 bases, and 15 bases separated the two germline ends. Germline V lookup: CDR1 SGHDT, CDR2 YYEEEE. CDR3: CASSLNGGYGSPLHF. The CDR3 coding sequence is TGTGCCAGCAGCTTGAATGGAGGGTATGGGTCACCCCTCCACTTT.

The chain has TRBV19 and TRBJ2-5; TRBD1 agrees at 10 bases. Germline CDR1 LNHDA, CDR2 SQIVND (reference sequence). Unmatched junction bases numbered 5, after V lost 5 bases and J lost 2 bases. CDR3 length: 15 amino acids. In DNA form, the CDR3 reads TGTGCCAGTAGTCCTCGACAGGGGGCACAAGAGACCCAGTACTTC. Translated, it gives CASSPRQGAQETQYF. The whole variable domain, filled in from reference TRBV19 and TRBJ2-5, reads DGGITQSPKYLFRKEGQNVTLSCEQNLNHDAMYWYRQDPGQGLRLIYYSQIVNDFQKGDIAEGYSVSREKKESFPLTVTSAQKNPTAFYLCASSPRQGAQETQYFGPGTRLLVL.

This clonotype was seen many times. V gene TRBV6-2 or TRBV6-3 combines with J gene TRBJ1-2; TRBD1 is a possible D gene (6 bases). Germline CDR1 is MNHEY and CDR2 is SVGEGT. V was cut by 2 bases and J by 3 bases, with 7 bases left in between. The CDR3 contains 13 residues. The CDR3 bases are TGTGCCAGCAGTTACGACAGGTACTATGGCTACACCTTC. This translates into CASSYDRYYGYTF.

This clonotype showed up many times. The chain employs TRBV3-1 and TRBJ1-1; D unclear. Trimming took 0 bases from V and 0 from J, leaving 8 bases between them. This CDR3 comprises 15 residues. Germline V lookup: CDR1 LGHDT, CDR2 YNNKEL (reference sequence). The CDR3 sequence: CASSQETGLNTEAFF. The CDR3 nucleotides are TGTGCCAGCAGCCAAGAAACCGGTCTGAACACTGAAGCTTTCTTT.

This clonotype has a count of ten or more. The chain is built from TRBV5-6 and TRBJ2-7; a weak D match, TRBD1 (6 bases). Germline CDR1 is SGHDT and CDR2 is YYEEEE. This CDR3 spans 12 amino acids. V shed 2 bases and J shed 10 bases, with 13 bases lying between them. CDR3 sequence (DNA): TGTGCCAGCAGCTTAACAGGGAGTAGCCAGTACTTC. Translating gives CASSLTGSSQYF.

This clonotype was seen many times. A read error may explain this, as a much larger clone is one base away. This chain connects TRBV12-3 or TRBV12-4 to TRBJ2-7; D is uncertain. The CDR3 loop spans 13 amino acids. For the CDR3, the DNA is TGTGCCAGCAGTTTAGCAGCCCCCTACAAGCAGTACTTC. Translated, it gives CASSLAAPYKQYF.

The table lists this clonotype with many counts. The chain employs TRBV5-1 and TRBJ2-1; TRBD2 aligns across 12 bases. V shed 0 bases and J 6 bases; nucleotides not matched to a gene: 4. The CDR3 contains 16 residues. Germline V CDR1 and CDR2: SGHRS, YFSETQ. The CDR3 here is CASSLEASGGANEQFF. The CDR3, as DNA: TGCGCCAGCAGCTTGGAGGCTAGCGGGGGGGCCAATGAGCAGTTCTTC.

This clonotype was seen ten or more times. The V and J genes are TRBV4-3 and TRBJ2-2, with 11 bases fitting TRBD2. The CDR3 length is 19 residues. Germline CDR1 LGHNA, CDR2 YSLEER. The V segment lost 0 bases and the J segment 0 bases; nucleotides outside the gene matches: 6. In DNA, the CDR3 is TGCGCCAGCAGCCAAGATAACGGTAGCGGGGGGGCGAACACCGGGGAGCTGTTTTTT. This gives the protein CASSQDNGSGGANTGELFF.

This clonotype was recorded once. The rearrangement joins TRBV20-1 to TRBJ2-3; D is uncertain. CDR1 and CDR2 from the germline V gene are DFQATT and SNEGSKA (reference sequence). The V gene lost 6 bases and the J gene lost 0 bases, with 13 bases spanning the gap. CDR3 length equals 14 residues. The CDR3 bases are TGCAGTGCCCCTAGGCCAGCTAGCACAGATACGCAGTATTTT. Translation gives CSAPRPASTDTQYF.

This chain connects TRBV5-6 to TRBJ1-4, with a weak D call TRBD1 (6 bases). The CDR3 length is 14 residues. Germline V gives CDR1 SGHDT, CDR2 YYEEEE. V lost 1 base, J lost 10 bases, and 14 bases lay in between. DNA of the CDR3: TGTGCCAGCAGCTTGCGGGACACCCGGAGAAAACTGTTTTTT. This encodes CASSLRDTRRKLFF.

V usage is TRBV6-2 or TRBV6-3 and J usage is TRBJ2-5; a possible D gene is TRBD1 (6 bases). Trimming cost V 0 bases and J 11 bases, with 7 bases left between them. The CDR3 sequence is 11 residues long. Germline V CDR1 and CDR2: MNHEY, SVGEGT. The CDR3 coding sequence is TGTGCCAGCAGTTACTCTCAGGGGCAGTACTTC. Protein sequence: CASSYSQGQYF.

On this clonotype itself: It may be a read error: a sequence one base away is much more abundant. The final CDR3 position lacks the conserved phenylalanine or tryptophan, pointing to a likely read error. The chain carries TRBV10-3 and TRBJ2-2; D could derive from TRBD1 or TRBD2 (6 bases each). Deletions cut 0 bases from V and 4 bases from J, with 9 bases between. The CDR3 runs 15 residues. Germline lookup yields CDR1 ENHRY and CDR2 SYGVKD. As DNA, the CDR3 is TGTGCCATCAGTGAGTCGACGGGGGCCACCGGGGAGCTGTTTCTT. It yields the protein CAISESTGATGELFL.

The chain combines TRBV7-2 with TRBJ2-5; 14 bases line up with TRBD2. Per germline, CDR1 SGHTA and CDR2 FQGNSA. There are 18 residues in the CDR3. The trim removed 7 bases at V and 1 base at J, leaving 11 bases unmatched. The CDR3 nucleotides are TGTGCCAGCAAACCCGGGACTAGCGGGGGAGTACCCCAAGAGACCCAGTACTTC. As protein: CASKPGTSGGVPQETQYF.

The chain uses TRBV5-1 and TRBJ2-1; D may be TRBD2 (6 bases). Deletions cut 2 bases from V and 8 bases from J, with 17 bases between. CDR1 is SGHRS, CDR2 YFSETQ, per germline. The CDR3 loop spans 15 amino acids. CDR3 sequence: CASSLKGLTRHEQFF. Here the CDR3 DNA reads TGCGCCAGCAGCTTAAAGGGACTGACTCGCCATGAGCAGTTCTTC.

The rearrangement joins TRBV29-1 to TRBJ2-7, with 7 nucleotides matching TRBD1. In germline, CDR1 is SQVTM, CDR2 ANQGSEA. The CDR3 extends over 13 amino acids. Trimming at V came to 6 bases and at J to 4 bases, leaving 9 bases not matched to a gene. The DNA for the CDR3 is TGCAGCGTGAGGACAGGTGTTTTGTACGAGCAGTACTTC. Encoded protein: CSVRTGVLYEQYF.

The sample holds many counts of this clonotype. The V gene is TRBV7-3, the J gene TRBJ2-7, with 9 positions matching TRBD1. The CDR3 runs 15 residues. The germline V gene encodes CDR1 SGHTA and CDR2 FQGTGA. The V gene end was trimmed by 3 bases and the J gene end by 2 bases; junction bases not matched to a gene: 5. CDR3 coding DNA: TGTGCCAGCAGCTTGGCGGGACAGGGACCCTACGAGCAGTACTTC. Protein product: CASSLAGQGPYEQYF.

The chain combines TRBV4-2 with TRBJ1-3, with unresolved D. The germline V and J ends were trimmed by 0 bases and 1 base, with 10 bases remaining between them. The CDR3 length is 16 residues. Per germline, CDR1 LGHNA and CDR2 YNFKEQ. Here the CDR3 reads CASSQEGRISGNTIYF. In DNA form, the CDR3 reads TGTGCCAGCAGCCAAGAGGGGAGGATTTCTGGAAACACCATATATTTT.

V is TRBV7-2 and J is TRBJ2-3; 7 nucleotides line up with TRBD1. Losses at the gene ends were 0 bases for V and 5 bases for J; bases not matched to a gene: 11. The CDR3 has 17 residues. Per the germline V gene, CDR1 is SGHTA and CDR2 is FQGNSA. CDR3 loop: CASSLALRTGLKDTQYF. The DNA for the CDR3 is TGTGCCAGCAGCTTAGCGCTTAGGACAGGCCTGAAAGATACGCAGTATTTT. The full variable domain, completed using reference TRBV7-2 and TRBJ2-3, is GAGVSQSPSNKVTEKGKDVELRCDPISGHTALYWYRQSLGQGLEFLIYFQGNSAPDKSGLPSDRFSAERTGGSVSTLTIQRTQQEDSAVYLCASSLALRTGLKDTQYFGPGTRLTVL.

This clonotype was detected only a few times. The chain couples TRBV5-5 to TRBJ1-2, with unresolved D. The V gene's germline CDR1 is SGHKS and CDR2 YYEKEE (reference sequence). Trimming took off 0 bases at V and 7 bases at J, with 16 bases between the two ends. This CDR3 comprises 15 residues. The CDR3 region is CASSLGHGRSPGYTF. The CDR3 DNA sequence: TGTGCCAGCAGCTTGGGACATGGACGGTCGCCTGGCTACACCTTC.

Points on this clonotype: Just one base apart from a much larger clone, this may be a read error. The chain couples TRBV3-1 to TRBJ2-7, with no clear D. The CDR3 is 12 amino acids. Germline V gene data show CDR1 as LGHDT and CDR2 as YNNKEL (reference sequence). V was pared by 4 bases and J by 12 bases, with 16 bases between. The CDR3 DNA reads as TGTGCCAGCAGCCGCATGACGGGTCCTCGGTACTTC. Its translation is CASSRMTGPRYF.

As concerns this clonotype: This may stem from a read error, because a much larger clone lies one nucleotide away. The rearrangement uses TRBV24-1 and TRBJ2-5, with 9 nucleotides matching TRBD2. The J call may be incorrect, as the DNA end agrees better with TRBJ2-1. The CDR3 spans 16 residues. Germline V lookup: CDR1 KGHDR, CDR2 SFDVKD. The chain's CDR3 is CATSDPIAGAQETQFF. For the CDR3, the DNA is TGTGCCACCAGTGATCCTATAGCGGGGGCCCAAGAGACCCAGTTCTTC.